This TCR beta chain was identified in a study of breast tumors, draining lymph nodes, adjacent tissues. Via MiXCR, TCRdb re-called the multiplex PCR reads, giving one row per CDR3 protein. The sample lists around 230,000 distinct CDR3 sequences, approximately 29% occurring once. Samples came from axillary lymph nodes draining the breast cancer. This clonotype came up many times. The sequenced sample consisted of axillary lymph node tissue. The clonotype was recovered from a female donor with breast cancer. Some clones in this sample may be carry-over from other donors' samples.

In nucleotides, the CDR3 is TGTGCCAGCAGGACGAGGGGGGATACGCAGTATTTT. It is translated as CASRTRGDTQYF. This sequence joins TRBV6-5 and TRBJ2-3; TRBD1 is a possible D gene (6 bases). Germline loops: CDR1 MNHEY, CDR2 SVGAGI. The V and J ends lost 6 bases and 6 bases respectively, with 10 bases between them. The length of the CDR3 is 12 residues.